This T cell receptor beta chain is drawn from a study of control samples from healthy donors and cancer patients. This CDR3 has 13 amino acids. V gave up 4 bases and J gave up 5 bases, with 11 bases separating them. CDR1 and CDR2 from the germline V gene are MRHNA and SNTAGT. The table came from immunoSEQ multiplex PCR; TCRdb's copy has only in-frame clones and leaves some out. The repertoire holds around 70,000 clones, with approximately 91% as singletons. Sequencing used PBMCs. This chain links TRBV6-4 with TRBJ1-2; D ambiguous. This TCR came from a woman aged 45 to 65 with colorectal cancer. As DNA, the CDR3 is TGTGCCAGCAGTGCGTCGGGATTGTATGGCTACACCTTC. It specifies CASSASGLYGYTF.